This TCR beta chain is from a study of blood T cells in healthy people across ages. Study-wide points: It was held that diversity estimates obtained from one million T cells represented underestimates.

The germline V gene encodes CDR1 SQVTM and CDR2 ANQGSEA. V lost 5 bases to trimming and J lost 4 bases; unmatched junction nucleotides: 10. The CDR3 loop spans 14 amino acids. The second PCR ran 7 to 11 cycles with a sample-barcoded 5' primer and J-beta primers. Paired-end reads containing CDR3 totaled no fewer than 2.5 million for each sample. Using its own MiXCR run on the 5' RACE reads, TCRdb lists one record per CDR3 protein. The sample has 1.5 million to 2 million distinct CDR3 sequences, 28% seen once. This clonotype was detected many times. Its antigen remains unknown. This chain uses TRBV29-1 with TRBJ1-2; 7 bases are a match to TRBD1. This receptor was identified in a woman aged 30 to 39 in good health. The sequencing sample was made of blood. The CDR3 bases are TGCAGCGTTCGTTCGACAGGGAGGGCCTATGGCTACACCTTC. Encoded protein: CSVRSTGRAYGYTF.